The T cell receptor (beta chain) described here comes from a study of OX40 agonist ivuxolimab in advanced cancers. In the study overall: Ivuxolimab was an agonistic, fully human IgG2 monoclonal antibody directed against OX40 (CD134), a costimulatory receptor. Among the approximately 54 dose-escalation patients, around 19 had hepatocellular carcinoma, 15 or so melanoma, 9 renal cell carcinoma and 9 head and neck cancer. Intravenous ivuxolimab was administered to patients every 2 weeks at six dose levels: 0.01, 0.1, 0.3, 1.5, 3 and 10 mg/kg. The point of sequencing TCRbeta in the periphery was to test whether ivuxolimab changed TCR sequence diversity and drove clonal T-cell expansion. The paper describes the monotherapy dose-escalation part (N = 52 patients) of the phase I trial of ivuxolimab. Patients were allowed to have had prior anti-PD-1, anti-PD-L1 or anti-CTLA-4 therapy, and around 40% of the dose-escalation patients had previously received checkpoint inhibitors. A male proportion of 82.7% and a mean age of around 60 years, ranging from about 23 to 90, were recorded for the dose-escalation cohort. Partial responses were achieved by three dose-escalation patients, of whom one had hepatocellular carcinoma and two had cutaneous melanoma.

For sequencing of the TCRbeta CDR3 region, genomic DNA was extracted from the sorted cells. The immunoSEQ Assay was used for sequencing of TCRbeta CDR3 regions. TCRdb limited this immuneACCESS table to in-frame rearrangements with V and J called. A share of clones is missing; checked studies link under half to unresolved V genes, and the rest is unexplained. A total of around 79,000 clones appear in this sample, around 90% of them only once. In total, the top ten clones hold 10% of the sample. Overall results and qualifications from the work: The antigen specificity of the clonally expanded peripheral T cells was not determined. In partial responders in the 0.1-3.0 mg/kg groups, normalized peripheral clonal expansion was found to be among the lowest, especially among CD8+ T cells. After ivuxolimab, expanded clones were on average more numerous among CD8+ T cells than among CD4+ T cells. At doses of 0.1 to 3.0 mg/kg, clonal expansion of both CD4+ and CD8+ blood T cells was observed from baseline to week 6. Low levels of normalized T-cell clonal expansion were also seen in some patients who did not respond.

The trial excluded patients who had a history of autoimmune disease or were on systemic immunosuppression. In every dose cohort, peripheral blood was drawn for TCR sequencing at baseline, cycle 4 day 1, and cycle 7 day 1. The samples were taken from a phase I, first-in-human, multicenter, open-label dose-escalation trial of ivuxolimab. Adults with locally advanced or metastatic head and neck squamous cell, hepatocellular, melanoma or renal cell carcinoma were enrolled in the trial. Before TCR sequencing, CD4+ and CD8+ T cells were separately sorted from peripheral blood. Based on the germline V gene, the CDR1 and CDR2 sequences are MNHEY and SVGAGI. The CDR3 holds 15 amino acids from the cysteine to the phenylalanine. Of the read, only the CDR3 DNA is kept; its 45 bases are in frame from base 1. Trimming removed 2 bases from V and 1 base from J, leaving 11 bases between the germline ends. Turning to this clone: Its recognized antigen is unknown. Base qualities were left out, and no much larger clone turns up one base away.

The sequence is built from TRBV6-5 and TRBJ1-1; tentative D gene TRBD1, with 5 bases matching. The receptor comes from an adult with an advanced solid tumor such as melanoma, head and neck, liver or kidney cancer. Sequenced material: CD4+ or CD8+ T cells sorted from blood, taken in a trial of the OX40 agonist ivuxolimab. The CDR3 amino acid sequence is: CASSYPTGGNTEAFF. Read as DNA, the sequence is TGTGCCAGCAGTTACCCCACCGGGGGGAACACTGAAGCTTTCTTT.